Listed here are 16 T cell receptor beta chains from one sample, sequenced in a study of blood T cells in healthy people across ages (dated by TCRdb to the mid-2010s). The method was 5' RACE. This sample was sequenced with an Illumina HiSeq 2500. The second PCR ran for roughly 7 to 12 cycles and used a J-beta primer mix along with a sample-barcoded 5' primer. The raw public reads went through TCRdb reprocessing: fastp at Q25, MiXCR clone calling, in-frame beta chains kept. Each CDR3 protein appears once, grouped with its most common genes and DNA. The sample table contains over 750,000 distinct CDR3 sequences; only one count was recorded for roughly 25% of them. 9.4% of the sample goes to the ten largest clones. A further study also used this sample, focusing on T cells of mothers and their children.

The sample was blood. All receptors derive from a boy between 5 and 17 years old in good health.

On this clonotype itself: With a much larger clone just one base away, this may be a read error. In DNA, the CDR3 is TGTGCTAGTGGTCACCAAGAGACCCAGTACTTC. It specifies CASGHQETQYF. This sequence joins TRBV12-5 and TRBJ2-5; D gene uncertain. The ends were cut back, 5 bases at V and 0 bases at J, with 1 base in the middle. The length of the CDR3 is 11 residues. Germline V gives CDR1 LGHNT, CDR2 FRNRAP. Drawing the rest from reference TRBV12-5 and TRBJ2-5, the complete variable domain is DARVTQTPRHKVTEMGQEVTMRCQPILGHNTVFWYRQTMMQGLELLAYFRNRAPLDDSGMPKDRFSAEMPDATLATLKIQPSEPRDSAVYFCASGHQETQYFGPGTRLLVL.

V and J are TRBV7-4 and TRBJ2-5; 9 bases match TRBD1. The CDR3 length is 19 residues. With 5 bases clipped from V and 11 bases from J, the junction kept 27 bases outside the gene matches. Germline V lookup: CDR1 SGHVT, CDR2 SQSDAQ. This chain's CDR3 is CASSPQGARSGTAVREQYF. The CDR3 nucleotides are TGTGCCAGCAGCCCACAGGGGGCGCGTTCGGGGACTGCAGTGCGGGAGCAGTACTTC.

The rearrangement links TRBV4-1 to TRBJ2-5, with D unresolved. The V gene's germline CDR1 is MGHRA and CDR2 YSYEKL. The CDR3 totals 15 residues. V was trimmed by 1 base and J by 2 bases, leaving 11 bases between them. CDR3 sequence: CASSQAVTSQETQYF. DNA of the CDR3: TGCGCCAGCAGCCAAGCGGTGACGTCGCAAGAGACCCAGTACTTC.

The CDR3 loop reads CASSLEAGKETQYF. CDR3 in DNA: TGCGCCAGCAGCTTGGAAGCAGGGAAAGAGACCCAGTACTTC. The V call is TRBV5-1, the J call TRBJ2-5; tentative D call: TRBD1 (5 bases). This CDR3 region has 14 residues. Germline-derived CDR1 and CDR2 are SGHRS and YFSETQ. Between the trimmed V and J ends, which lost 0 bases and 3 bases, there was a span of 9 bases. Combining the CDR3 with reference TRBV5-1 and TRBJ2-5 gives the whole variable domain KAGVTQTPRYLIKTRGQQVTLSCSPISGHRSVSWYQQTPGQGLQFLFEYFSETQRNKGNFPGRFSGRQFSNSRSEMNVSTLELGDSALYLCASSLEAGKETQYFGPGTRLLVL.

The gene calls are TRBV4-2 and TRBJ2-1; TRBD2 might be the D (5 bases). The CDR3 runs 13 residues. CDR1 is LGHNA and CDR2 is YNFKEQ in the germline V gene. Trimming cost V 4 bases and J 10 bases, with 14 bases left between them. CDR3 nucleotides: TGTGCCAGCAGCCGCCCGGCGGAGGCAGAGCAGTTCTTC. It codes for CASSRPAEAEQFF.

The genes are TRBV24-1 and TRBJ2-5; 7 positions agree with TRBD1. J was trimmed by 0 bases and V by 2 bases; bases with no gene match: 8. This CDR3 has 17 amino acids. CDR1 is KGHDR and CDR2 is SFDVKD in the germline V gene. CDR3 amino acids: CATSDSPGTAHQETQYF. In DNA, the CDR3 is TGTGCCACCAGTGATTCTCCGGGGACAGCGCACCAAGAGACCCAGTACTTC.

This sequence joins TRBV2 and TRBJ1-3; possibly TRBD1 for D (5 bases). CDR1 and CDR2 (germline): SNHLY, FYNNEI. V was trimmed by 4 bases and J by 0 bases, leaving 13 bases between them. There are 16 residues in the CDR3. CDR3 loop: CASSGDQALSGNTIYF. CDR3 coding DNA: TGTGCCAGCAGTGGGGACCAGGCCCTCTCTGGAAACACCATATATTTT. Complete variable domain (other parts from reference TRBV2 and TRBJ1-3): EPEVTQTPSHQVTQMGQEVILRCVPISNHLYFYWYRQILGQKVEFLVSFYNNEISEKSEIFDDQFSVERPDGSNFTLKIRSTKLEDSAMYFCASSGDQALSGNTIYFGEGSWLTVV.

The rearrangement joins TRBV7-9 to TRBJ2-1, with D possibly matching TRBD2 (6 bases). Trimming stripped 6 bases from V and 0 bases from J, with 12 bases between. The CDR3 runs 15 residues. CDR1 and CDR2 from the germline V gene are SEHNR and FQNEAQ (reference sequence). The CDR3 region has the DNA TGTGCCAGCAGGTTCGACGGGAGCTCCTACAATGAGCAGTTCTTC. Translation gives CASRFDGSSYNEQFF.

The chain joins TRBV4-2 to TRBJ2-2, with 7 bases that match TRBD1. The CDR3 consists of 17 residues. With 1 base clipped from V and 0 bases from J, the junction kept 5 bases outside the gene matches. CDR1 is LGHNA, CDR2 YNFKEQ, per germline. The CDR3 region is CASSQAYRGANTGELFF. DNA of the CDR3: TGTGCCAGCAGCCAAGCATACAGGGGAGCGAACACCGGGGAGCTGTTTTTT.

The V and J genes are TRBV2 and TRBJ1-4; unclear D gene. The V gene lost 8 bases and the J gene lost 0 bases, with 13 bases spanning the gap. Germline assignment: CDR1 SNHLY and CDR2 FYNNEI. The CDR3 has 15 residues. This CDR3 reads CASSTESATNEKLFF. The CDR3 nucleotides read TGTGCCAGCTCCACCGAATCCGCAACTAATGAAAAACTGTTTTTT.

The chain carries TRBV5-1 and TRBJ2-1; D uncertain. Germline-derived CDR1 and CDR2 are SGHRS and YFSETQ. The ends were cut back, 2 bases at V and 15 bases at J, with 18 bases in the middle. This CDR3 comprises 13 residues. This CDR3 is CASSLEYNGLWFF. The CDR3 coding sequence is TGCGCCAGCAGCTTAGAATACAACGGGTTGTGGTTCTTC.

This clonotype was seen a handful of times. This rearrangement joins TRBV25-1 to TRBJ2-5; D possibly corresponds to TRBD1 (5 bases). The J call may be faulty, since TRBJ2-7 better matches the DNA end. Germline V CDR1 and CDR2: MGHDK, SYGVNS. The CDR3 totals 14 residues. As DNA, the CDR3 is TGTGCCAGCAGTGACCTCCAAGGGGACTACGAGCAGTACTTC. Translation gives CASSDLQGDYEQYF.

A few counts support this clonotype. The chain links TRBV24-1 to TRBJ1-2; weak D call: TRBD1 (5 bases). V was trimmed by 5 bases and J by 2 bases, leaving 11 bases between them. The CDR3 has 14 residues. Per germline, CDR1 KGHDR and CDR2 SFDVKD. The CDR3 sequence: CATSGGAPNYGYTF. The CDR3 DNA is TGTGCCACCAGTGGAGGGGCCCCAAACTATGGCTACACCTTC.

This clonotype was counted only a few times. V is TRBV5-1 and J is TRBJ1-3, with no clear D. The CDR3 length is 16 residues. CDR1 is SGHRS and CDR2 is YFSETQ in the germline V gene. V lost 1 base to trimming and J lost 0 bases, with 11 bases between them. CDR3 protein: CASSLYRQSSGNTIYF. In nucleotides, the CDR3 is TGCGCCAGCAGCTTGTACAGACAAAGCTCTGGAAACACCATATATTTT.

The chain uses TRBV27 and TRBJ2-3; 8 bases match TRBD2. Trimming cost V 5 bases and J 0 bases; bases outside gene matches: 16. This CDR3 has 19 residues. The germline V gene has CDR1 MNHEY and CDR2 SMNVEV (reference sequence). The chain's CDR3 is CASSLSGGHEGISTDTQYF. The CDR3 DNA is TGTGCCAGCAGTCTCAGCGGGGGCCACGAGGGGATAAGCACAGATACGCAGTATTTT.

The V call is TRBV7-9, the J call TRBJ2-1; perhaps D is TRBD1 or TRBD2 (5 bases each). The DNA end is a closer match to TRBJ2-7, so the J assignment may be wrong. The CDR3 has 15 residues. Germline lookup yields CDR1 SEHNR and CDR2 FQNEAQ (reference sequence). CDR3 nucleotides: TGTGCCAGCAGCCCTGGGGGAAACGAAGCCTACGAGCAGTACTTC. It codes for CASSPGGNEAYEQYF.